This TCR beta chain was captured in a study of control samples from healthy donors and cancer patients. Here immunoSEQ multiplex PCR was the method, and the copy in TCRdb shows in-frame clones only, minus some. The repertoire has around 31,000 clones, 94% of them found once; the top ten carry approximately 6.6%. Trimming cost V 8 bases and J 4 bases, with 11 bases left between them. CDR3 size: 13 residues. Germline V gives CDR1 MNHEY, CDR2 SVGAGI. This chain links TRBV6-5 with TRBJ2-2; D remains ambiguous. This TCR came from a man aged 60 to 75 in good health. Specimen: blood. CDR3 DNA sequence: TGTGCCAGCGTTTCCCAGTCCACCGGGGAGCTGTTTTTT. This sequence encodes CASVSQSTGELFF.